These 2 T cell receptor beta chains share one sample of origin, sequenced in a study of PD-1 blockade in mismatch repair-deficient tumors. Sequenced by immunoSEQ multiplex PCR; TCRdb stores in-frame clones only, minus some. The repertoire consists of under 85,000 clones, with 78% occurring once and the leading ten covering about 5%. Material: peripheral blood, obtained 2 weeks after starting pembrolizumab. Every receptor here comes from an adult with mismatch repair-deficient cancer.

A few counts support this clone. The chain has TRBV19 and TRBJ1-2; 7 positions agree with TRBD1. Germline values: CDR1 LNHDA, CDR2 SQIVND (reference sequence). Trimming took 4 bases from V and 8 from J; bases not matched to a gene: 7. The CDR3 has 13 amino acids. In DNA form, the CDR3 reads TGTGCCAGTAGTAGACGGGACAGAGGAGGCTACACCTTC. Its translation is CASSRRDRGGYTF.

The J gene is TRBJ1-1, the V gene TRBV14, with 7 bases aligning to TRBD1. The CDR3 is 16 residues long. The V gene end was trimmed by 4 bases and the J gene end by 0 bases; junction bases not matched to a gene: 8. CDR1 is SGHDN, CDR2 FVKESK, per germline. CDR3 in amino acids: CASSPTGLNMNTEAFF. The CDR3 bases are TGTGCCAGCAGCCCGACAGGGTTAAACATGAACACTGAAGCTTTCTTT.